This is a list of T cell receptor beta chains from one sample in a study of blood T cell repertoires in COVID-19. The protocol was immunoSEQ multiplex PCR, while the TCRdb copy is restricted to in-frame clones and leaves out a portion. The sample lists about 160,000 clones, over 75% seen once, with roughly 6% in the top ten. The sample consisted of PBMCs or T cells enriched from blood (not recorded which). The receptors were sampled from a man aged 40-55 years who had recovered from COVID-19. CDR3s include the opening cysteine and the closing phenylalanine or tryptophan. D genes are given only for firm matches. Rows give clone size only sometimes, using once, few, many, or a class for an expanded clone.

-,TRBJ1-2,15,TRBD1,TRBV6-5,TGTGCCAGCAGTCTTACAGGGGGATTTGACTATGGCTACACCTTC,CASSLTGGFDYGYTF
-,TRBJ1-2,15,-,TRBV7-8,TGTGCCAGCAGCGTTAGTACAAGCCCTCTGGAGGGCTACACCTTC,CASSVSTSPLEGYTF
-,TRBJ1-1,13,-,TRBV11-2,TGTGCCAGCAGCATACAGGGTCACACTGAAGCTTTCTTT,CASSIQGHTEAFF
-,TRBJ1-2,14,TRBD1,TRBV5-6,TGTGCCAGCAGCTCAGCCGGACAGGTCTATGGCTACACCTTC,CASSSAGQVYGYTF
-,TRBJ2-2,15,TRBD1,TRBV7-9,TGTGCCAGCTCGAGACGGGACAGTATAGCCGGGGAGCTGTTTTTT,CASSRRDSIAGELFF
-,TRBJ2-3,19,TRBD2,TRBV4-1,TGCGCCAGCAGCCAAGATGGGTGGTTTGGGCGGGGGAGCACAGATACGCAGTATTTT,CASSQDGWFGRGSTDTQYF
-,TRBJ2-3,16,-,TRBV5-1,TGCGCCAGCAGCTCGTTTCCGACAGGTCGCACAGATACGCAGTATTTT,CASSSFPTGRTDTQYF
once,TRBJ1-1,13,-,TRBV15,TGTGCCACCAGCAGACAGGAGGACACTGAAGCTTTCTTT,CATSRQEDTEAFF
few,TRBJ1-4,16,TRBD1,TRBV11-2,TGTGCCAGCAGCTTTCGGACAGGACCAACTAATGAAAAACTGTTTTTT,CASSFRTGPTNEKLFF
-,TRBJ1-1,12,-,TRBV11-2,TGTGCCAGCAGCTTTTCGGAGGGTGAAGCTTTCTTT,CASSFSEGEAFF
-,TRBJ1-6,14,-,TRBV5-8,TGTGCCAGCAGCCTCCTAGAGTATAATTCACCCCTCCACTTT,CASSLLEYNSPLHF
-,TRBJ2-3,16,-,TRBV6-1,TGTGCCAGCAGTGAATTCGGCGGAACTTACACAGATACGCAGTATTTT,CASSEFGGTYTDTQYF
-,TRBJ2-6,15,-,TRBV3-1/TRBV3-2,TGTGCCAGCAGCCAAGAACCAGCTGGGGCCAACGTCCTGACTTTC,CASSQEPAGANVLTF
-,TRBJ2-1,12,-,TRBV3-1/TRBV3-2,TGTGCCAGCAGCCAATTTTCAGGGGAGCAGTTCTTC,CASSQFSGEQFF
-,TRBJ1-1,16,-,TRBV7-9,TGTGCCAGCAGCTTAGATTTCGGCGGAAAAAGCACTGAAGCTTTCTTT,CASSLDFGGKSTEAFF
-,TRBJ1-5,21,-,TRBV30,TGTGCCTGGAGTGTAAAGAGTCGGCAGGCCTTACCCCTCCTGCGCAATCAGCCCCAGCATTTT,CAWSVKSRQALPLLRNQPQHF
few,TRBJ2-2,17,TRBD1,TRBV5-4,TGTGCCAGCAGGCCGGACAGGGGAGGATCGAACACCGGGGAGCTGTTTTTT,CASRPDRGGSNTGELFF
-,TRBJ1-1,15,TRBD1,TRBV5-1,TGCGCCAGCAGCTTGGAAGGGACAGCAAACACTGAAGCTTTCTTT,CASSLEGTANTEAFF
-,TRBJ1-2,14,TRBD1,TRBV5-6,TGTGCCAGCAGTACGGGACAGTTGAACTATGGCTACACCTTC,CASSTGQLNYGYTF
-,TRBJ2-1,16,TRBD2,TRBV19,TGTGCCACCACCGCGGTATGGCTAGCGGGGGATAATGAGCAGTTCTTC,CATTAVWLAGDNEQFF
-,TRBJ2-5,16,TRBD1,TRBV6-1,TGTGCCAGCAGGGAAGCCCGGACAGGCCCAGGGGAGACCCAGTACTTC,CASREARTGPGETQYF
-,TRBJ2-4,19,TRBD2,TRBV5-6,TGTGCCAGCAGCTTGGGGGGGACTAGCGCCGGACTAGCCAAAAACATTCAGTACTTC,CASSLGGTSAGLAKNIQYF
-,TRBJ2-3,17,TRBD1,TRBV7-3,TGTGCCAGCAGCTTAACTCCGGGACAGGGGGGCACAGATACGCAGTATTTT,CASSLTPGQGGTDTQYF
-,TRBJ1-4,15,TRBD1,TRBV19,TGTGCCAGTAGCTGGGGAGGACAGGGATCTGAAAAACTGTTTTTT,CASSWGGQGSEKLFF
-,TRBJ2-1,14,-,TRBV7-9,TGTGCCAGCAGCTTGGTGACTGGAGGGAATGAGCAGTTCTTC,CASSLVTGGNEQFF
-,TRBJ1-2,15,-,TRBV7-8,TGTGCCAGCAGCTCAGGACTCATTGGGAGCTATGGCTACACCTTC,CASSSGLIGSYGYTF
-,TRBJ2-5,15,-,TRBV21-1,TGTGCCAGTTCCCTACTAGCGGGGCAACAAGAGACCCAGTACTTC,CASSLLAGQQETQYF
-,TRBJ1-4,15,TRBD1,TRBV6-5,TGTGCCAGCAGTTCCCACCGCTCAGGGGGTGAAAAACTGTTTTTT,CASSSHRSGGEKLFF
-,TRBJ2-1,14,-,TRBV5-1,TGCGCCAGCAGCTTGATGGAGGAGCGCAATGAGCAGTTCTTC,CASSLMEERNEQFF
-,TRBJ1-2,14,TRBD1,TRBV30,TGTGCCTGCGGGACAGGGTCTCTCCTTCGAGGCTACACCTTC,CACGTGSLLRGYTF
-,TRBJ2-5,13,-,TRBV5-6,TGTGCCAGCAGTCCAGGGCCCATGGTGGCCCAGTACTTC,CASSPGPMVAQYF
-,TRBJ1-5,21,-,TRBV14,TGTGCCAGCAGCCAAGTTGAATCAAGGATGAGGTCCTATTATAGCAATCAGCCCCAGCATTTT,CASSQVESRMRSYYSNQPQHF
-,TRBJ1-4,13,-,TRBV4-1,TGCGCCAGCAGCCAAGCCATTTCTGAAAAACTGTTTTTT,CASSQAISEKLFF
-,TRBJ1-6,16,TRBD1,TRBV5-1,TGCGCCAGCAGCTTCCGACAGGGGGTGGATAATTCACCCCTCCACTTT,CASSFRQGVDNSPLHF
-,TRBJ1-2,15,-,TRBV6-5,TGTGCCAGCAGTCTGGAGAGGGGGAGCCACTATGGCTACACCTTC,CASSLERGSHYGYTF
-,TRBJ1-1,12,-,TRBV30,TGTGCCTGGAGTGTACGTTGGGCAGAAGCTTTCTTT,CAWSVRWAEAFF
-,TRBJ1-2,11,-,TRBV7-9,TGTGCCAGCAGCCCGGAGGACGGTCTGGCCTTC,CASSPEDGLAF